The rows below give T cell receptor beta chains drawn from one sample of a study of T cell repertoires in cytomegalovirus infection. TCRdb independently ran MiXCR on the reads; one entry per CDR3 protein. The table lists 570,000 or so distinct CDR3 sequences, roughly 43% of them singletons, with 48% in the top ten. The antigens of these receptors remain unknown. The sequencing here drew on cultured PBMCs, taken from culture after CMV antigen stimulation. The receptors shown here come from a human donor in good health (CMV status not recorded). Some clones in this sample may be carry-over from other donors' samples. The CDR3 runs from the conserved cysteine through the conserved F or W. D genes are given only for firm matches. Not all rows give a size; the values are once, few, many and, for expanded clones, a class.

V	size	J	D	DNA	CDR3
TRBV6-6	NA	TRBJ2-1	NA	TGTGCCAGCAGTTATTCCTCTCCGGAGTACAATGAGCAGTTCTTC	CASSYSSPEYNEQFF
TRBV7-9	NA	TRBJ1-2	NA	TGTGCCAGCAGCTTAATCCAGGGGACGGACTATGGCTACACCTTC	CASSLIQGTDYGYTF
TRBV7-2	few	TRBJ1-3	NA	TGTGCCAGCAGCAGCGGGGTGGACTCTGGAAACACCATATATTTT	CASSSGVDSGNTIYF
TRBV6-1	NA	TRBJ2-3	NA	TGTGCCAGCAGTCTTCCTTCCACCTCCCCGACAGATACGCAGTATTTT	CASSLPSTSPTDTQYF
TRBV6-2/TRBV6-3	few	TRBJ2-7	TRBD2	TGTGCCAGCAGTTCGGGCGCGGGGGGATTAACCTACGAGCAGTACTTC	CASSSGAGGLTYEQYF
TRBV6-6	few	TRBJ2-5	NA	TGTGCCAGCAGTCGGCTGACCTGGGAGACCCAGTACTTC	CASSRLTWETQYF
TRBV7-2	many	TRBJ1-1	NA	TGTGCCAGCAGCTTAGCGGGGACAATCCTGGGCCGAGCTTTCTTT	CASSLAGTILGRAFF
TRBV7-8	NA	TRBJ2-3	NA	TGTGCCAGTCGAAGCGCGAGCACAGATACGCAGTATTTT	CASRSASTDTQYF
TRBV12-3/TRBV12-4	NA	TRBJ2-7	NA	TGTGCCAGCACCCCGGCGGCCACCTACGAGCAGTACTTC	CASTPAATYEQYF
TRBV11-2	NA	TRBJ2-7	TRBD2	TGTGCCAGCAGCCTCAGCGGGAGTCCCTCCTACGAGCAGTACTTC	CASSLSGSPSYEQYF
TRBV29-1	NA	TRBJ2-1	TRBD1	TGCAGCGTTGAAAGGCGGACAGGGACCTCCTACAATGAGCAGTTCTTC	CSVERRTGTSYNEQFF
TRBV10-3	few	TRBJ2-7	NA	TGTGCCATCGGGTCGGGGGGGACAGGGATCTACGAGCAGTACTTC	CAIGSGGTGIYEQYF
TRBV7-2	NA	TRBJ2-3	NA	TGTGCCAGCAGCTACCGGGGCGCAGATACGCAGTATTTT	CASSYRGADTQYF
TRBV20-1	NA	TRBJ1-1	NA	TGCAGTGCTAGAGATGCAACGAACACTGAAGCTTTCTTT	CSARDATNTEAFF
TRBV24-1	few	TRBJ1-6	NA	TGTGCCACCAGTGATGATACCCGCCGGGGGGGAGTACTTTCACCCCTCCACTTT	CATSDDTRRGGVLSPLHF
TRBV20-1	NA	TRBJ2-1	TRBD2	TGCAGTGCTAGGGACCCGGGAGGTGTGAATGAGCAGTTCTTC	CSARDPGGVNEQFF
TRBV12-3/TRBV12-4	few	TRBJ2-7	TRBD1	TGTGCCAGCAGACAGGGGTACGAGCAGTACTTC	CASRQGYEQYF